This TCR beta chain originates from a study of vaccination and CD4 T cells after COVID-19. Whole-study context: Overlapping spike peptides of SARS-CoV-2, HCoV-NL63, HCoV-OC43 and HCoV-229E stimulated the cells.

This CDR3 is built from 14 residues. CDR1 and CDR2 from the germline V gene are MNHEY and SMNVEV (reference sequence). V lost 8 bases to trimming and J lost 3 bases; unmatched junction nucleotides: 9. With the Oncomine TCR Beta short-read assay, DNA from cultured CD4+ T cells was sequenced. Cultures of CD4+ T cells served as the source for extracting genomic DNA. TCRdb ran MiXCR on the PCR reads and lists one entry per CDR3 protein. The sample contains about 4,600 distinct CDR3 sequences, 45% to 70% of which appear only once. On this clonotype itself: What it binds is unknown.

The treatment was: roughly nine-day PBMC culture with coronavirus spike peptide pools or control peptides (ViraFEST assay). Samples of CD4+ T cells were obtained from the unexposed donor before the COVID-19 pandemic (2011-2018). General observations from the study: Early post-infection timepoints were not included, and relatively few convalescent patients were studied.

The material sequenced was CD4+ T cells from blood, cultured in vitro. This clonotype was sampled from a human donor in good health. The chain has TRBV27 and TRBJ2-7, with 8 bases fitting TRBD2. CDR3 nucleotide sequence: TGTGCCAGCCGGCCTGCCGGGACTAGCTACGAGCAGTACTTC. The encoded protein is CASRPAGTSYEQYF.